These 3 T cell receptor beta chains originate from one sample sequenced in a study of cytotoxic CD8 clonotypes in ibrutinib-treated CLL. Assay: immunoSEQ multiplex PCR; the TCRdb copy retains only in-frame clones and omits some. Of around 70,000 clones listed, around two thirds are singletons. The sample consisted of PBMCs, taken after 12 months of ibrutinib treatment. Receptor source: a human donor with chronic lymphocytic leukemia.

V gene TRBV7-9 combines with J gene TRBJ2-2; TRBD2 agrees at 7 bases. The junction had 4 bases not matched to a gene; V was cut back by 2 bases and J by 4 bases. Germline CDR1 SEHNR, CDR2 FQNEAQ (reference sequence). The length of the CDR3 is 15 residues. This CDR3 is CASSLSREGTGELFF. The CDR3 DNA is TGTGCCAGCAGCTTATCGAGGGAGGGCACCGGGGAGCTGTTTTTT. Full variable domain (missing parts from reference TRBV7-9 and TRBJ2-2): DTGVSQNPRHKITKRGQNVTFRCDPISEHNRLYWYRQTLGQGPEFLTYFQNEAQLEKSRLLSDRFSAERPKGSFSTLEIQRTEQGDSAMYLCASSLSREGTGELFFGEGSRLTVL.

V and J are TRBV30 and TRBJ1-4; D is unresolved. Germline assignment: CDR1 GTSNPN and CDR2 SVGIG (reference sequence). The CDR3 covers 14 residues. V gave up 4 bases and J gave up 0 bases, with 9 bases separating them. CDR3 sequence: CAWNSLATNEKLFF. CDR3 DNA sequence: TGTGCCTGGAACTCGCTAGCAACTAATGAAAAACTGTTTTTT.

This chain uses TRBV5-1 with TRBJ2-1, with a weak D call TRBD1 (6 bases). Trimming cost V 0 bases and J 7 bases, with 8 bases left between them. Germline CDR1 and CDR2: SGHRS and YFSETQ. The CDR3 covers 13 residues. The CDR3 spells CASSLGGQNEQFF. The CDR3 DNA sequence: TGCGCCAGCAGCTTGGGCGGACAGAATGAGCAGTTCTTC.